The entry that follows covers one T cell receptor beta chain sequence. Using immunoSEQ multiplex PCR, the repertoire was profiled, and TCRdb retains in-frame clones only, with some absent. This sample carries around 130,000 clones, around 86% of them seen once, and the ten largest clones take 15% to 20%. This CDR3 is 18 amino acids long. From germline, CDR1 is SEHNR and CDR2 FQNEAQ (reference sequence). After removal of 2 bases from V and 0 bases from J, the junction contained 6 bases not matched to a gene. The entry originates in a study of blood T cell repertoires in COVID-19. This receptor was taken from a young man who had recovered from COVID-19. The J gene is TRBJ1-3, the V gene TRBV7-9, with 11 bases fitting TRBD1. Sequenced: PBMCs or T cells enriched from blood (not recorded which). CDR3 DNA sequence: TGTGCCAGCAGCTTAAGAGGGACAGGGGGACCCTCTGGAAACACCATATATTTT. It yields the protein CASSLRGTGGPSGNTIYF. Looking up the rest from reference TRBV7-9 and TRBJ1-3 gives the full variable domain: DTGVSQNPRHKITKRGQNVTFRCDPISEHNRLYWYRQTLGQGPEFLTYFQNEAQLEKSRLLSDRFSAERPKGSFSTLEIQRTEQGDSAMYLCASSLRGTGGPSGNTIYFGEGSWLTVV.